This TCR beta chain emerged from a study of identical twins' blood T cells. A word on this clonotype: Its cognate antigen is unknown.

CDR1 is SGHRS, CDR2 YFSETQ, per germline. The V end lost 2 bases, the J end lost 5 bases, and 8 bases lay between the germline ends. The CDR3 totals 13 residues. Libraries were made from RNA as TCR cDNA, using a modified protocol. TCRdb passed the 5' RACE reads through MiXCR, listing each CDR3 protein once. The data show about 370,000 distinct CDR3 sequences, roughly 28% seen once. Study observations and caveats: Twin repertoire similarity may partly reflect shared environment. Top TCRbeta clonotypes were shared more with twin than unrelated donors.

The sequenced material came from PBMCs. This sequence originates from a woman aged 18-50 years in good health. J is TRBJ1-5 and V is TRBV5-1; unclear D gene. The CDR3 loop is CASSFDFDQPQHF. DNA for the CDR3: TGCGCCAGCAGCTTTGACTTCGATCAGCCCCAGCATTTT.